The T cell receptor beta chain under discussion was sequenced for a study of T-cell reconstitution after alpha-beta-depleted transplantation in children. Study-wide results and limits: About two months after transplant, alpha-beta T cells reportedly came from several hundred expanded graft clones. Newly produced T cells mostly provided counts and TCRbeta diversity after one year, as hyperexpanded clones declined.

This clonotype has more than one count but fewer than ten. The antigen remains unidentified. The CDR3 is 14 residues long. Trimming took 4 bases from V and 4 from J; bases not matched to a gene: 6. Germline V gene sequence: CDR1 SQVTM, CDR2 ANQGSEA. Researchers prepared the TCRbeta library using unique molecular identifiers, the study reports. TCRdb re-analysed the PCR reads in MiXCR, keeping a single row per CDR3 protein. Seen here are some 310,000 distinct CDR3 sequences, approximately 23% observed once, and the top ten hold roughly 9.7%. The sequence was obtained from a male patient younger than 18 who had a stem cell transplant for acute lymphoblastic leukemia, so the T cells may come from the graft donor. This sample comprised PBMCs, mostly from graft donor cells, obtained 180 days after TCRalphabeta/CD19-depleted stem cell transplant. V usage is TRBV29-1 and J usage is TRBJ2-1; 8 bases match TRBD1. In DNA, the CDR3 is TGCAGCGTTGGTGGGACAGGCCGTTACAATGAGCAGTTCTTC. Protein sequence: CSVGGTGRYNEQFF.